These T cell receptor beta chains were read from a single sample in a study of OX40 agonist ivuxolimab in advanced cancers. The data were produced by immunoSEQ multiplex PCR, yet TCRdb's version contains in-frame clones alone and is incomplete. The sample shows 10,000 to 14,000 clones, about 82% of them seen only once. The sequencing here drew on CD4+ or CD8+ T cells sorted from blood, taken in a trial of the OX40 agonist ivuxolimab. The receptor set was obtained from an adult with an advanced solid tumor such as melanoma, head and neck, liver or kidney cancer. The CDR3 runs from the conserved cysteine through the conserved F or W. The order of the fields is D gene, clone size, J gene, V gene, CDR3 DNA, CDR3 protein. D genes are given only for firm matches. Rows give clone size only sometimes, using once, few, many, or a class for an expanded clone.

-	-	TRBJ2-7	TRBV5-4	TGTGCCAGCAGCCGGGGGACGCCGTACTCCTACGAGCAGTACTTC	CASSRGTPYSYEQYF
-	-	TRBJ2-7	TRBV18	TGTGCCAGCTCACCCTCGGTGAAGCGGGTGCCCTACGAGCAGTACTTC	CASSPSVKRVPYEQYF
-	once	TRBJ2-1	TRBV4-3	TGCGCCAGCAGCCAAGATCGGGATCTTCGGGAGCAGTTCTTC	CASSQDRDLREQFF
-	-	TRBJ1-6	TRBV19	TGTGCCAGTGGGACCGATAATTCACCCCTCCACTTT	CASGTDNSPLHF
TRBD2	-	TRBJ2-7	TRBV4-2	TGTGCCAGCAGCCAAGATTGGGCGGGAGGGTACGAGCAGTACTTC	CASSQDWAGGYEQYF
TRBD2	-	TRBJ2-1	TRBV7-8	TGTGCCAGCAGCTTAGAATCGGGAGCGGGGAGAGCCAATGAGCAGTTCTTC	CASSLESGAGRANEQFF
-	-	TRBJ2-7	TRBV5-6	TGTGCCAGCAGCGGCCGGTCCTACGAGCAGTACTTC	CASSGRSYEQYF
-	-	TRBJ2-3	TRBV9	TGTGCCAGCAGCGTATTTGCGACCTCCCCAGATACGCAGTATTTT	CASSVFATSPDTQYF
-	few	TRBJ2-1	TRBV27	TGTGCCAGCAGCAGCGGTAGCTCCTACAATGAGCAGTTCTTC	CASSSGSSYNEQFF
-	-	TRBJ2-2	TRBV6-1	TGTGCCAGCACGGGAGTGGGTTGGAAGGGGGAGCTGTTTTTT	CASTGVGWKGELFF
TRBD2	-	TRBJ2-1	TRBV9	TGTGCCAGCAGCGAAACTAGCGGGAGGGGTAATGAGCAGTTCTTC	CASSETSGRGNEQFF
-	-	TRBJ2-7	TRBV5-4	TGTGCCAGCAGCTTAAGGGAGTACGAGCAGTACTTC	CASSLREYEQYF
TRBD2	few	TRBJ2-1	TRBV11-2	TGTGCCAGCCTAGTAGCGGGAGATCTTTTTTACAATGAGCAGTTCTTC	CASLVAGDLFYNEQFF
-	-	TRBJ1-3	TRBV28	TGTGCCAGCAGTATCGTCTCTGGAAACACCATATATTTT	CASSIVSGNTIYF
-	-	TRBJ2-2	TRBV4-3	TGCGCCAGCAGCCAAGATCCGGGATTGTTAAACACCGGGGAGCTGTTTTTT	CASSQDPGLLNTGELFF
-	-	TRBJ2-7	TRBV6-1	TGTGCCAGCATCGGCATGATGAGCTCCTACGAGCAGTACTTC	CASIGMMSSYEQYF
-	-	TRBJ2-7	TRBV5-8	TGTGCCAGCAGCCCAGGGGCCTACGAGCAGTACTTC	CASSPGAYEQYF
-	-	TRBJ2-3	TRBV5-1	TGCGCCAGCGGAACGGGACTCGATACGCAGTATTTT	CASGTGLDTQYF
TRBD2	-	TRBJ2-1	TRBV7-2	TGTGCCAGCCGAGAGACGACTAGCGGTTACTACAATGAGCAGTTCTTC	CASRETTSGYYNEQFF
-	-	TRBJ2-7	TRBV6-5	TGTGCCAGCAGTTACTCGAGGACCCTTTTCGGGTACGAGCAGTACTTC	CASSYSRTLFGYEQYF
TRBD1	-	TRBJ1-5	TRBV9	TGTGCCAGCAGCGTAGGGGGGGACAGCCGGAATCAGCCCCAGCATTTT	CASSVGGDSRNQPQHF
-	-	TRBJ1-3	TRBV5-1	TGCGCCAGCAGCTTGCATTTTTTGGGGTCAGGAAACACCATATATTTT	CASSLHFLGSGNTIYF
TRBD2	once	TRBJ2-5	TRBV7-2	TGTGCCAGCAGCCAACTATATAGCGGGGGGGGAGAGACCCAGTACTTC	CASSQLYSGGGETQYF